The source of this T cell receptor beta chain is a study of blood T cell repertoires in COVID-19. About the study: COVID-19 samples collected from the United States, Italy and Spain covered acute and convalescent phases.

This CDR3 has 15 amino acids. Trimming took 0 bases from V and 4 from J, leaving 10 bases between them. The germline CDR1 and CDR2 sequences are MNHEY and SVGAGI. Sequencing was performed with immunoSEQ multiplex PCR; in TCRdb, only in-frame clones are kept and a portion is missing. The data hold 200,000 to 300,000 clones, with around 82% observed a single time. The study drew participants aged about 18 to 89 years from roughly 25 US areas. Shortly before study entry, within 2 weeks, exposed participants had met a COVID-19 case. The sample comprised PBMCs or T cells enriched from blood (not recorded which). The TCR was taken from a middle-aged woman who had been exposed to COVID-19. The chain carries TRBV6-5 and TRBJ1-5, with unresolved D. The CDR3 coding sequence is TGTGCCAGCAGTTACTCGCCGCAGAAAAATCAGCCCCAGCATTTT. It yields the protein CASSYSPQKNQPQHF.